Each of the 28 T cell receptor beta chains below was sequenced from the same sample in a study of cytomegalovirus exposure and HLA in healthy donors. The PCR used 60 Vbeta and 13 Jbeta primers. The assay was immunoSEQ multiplex PCR, and TCRdb's table has in-frame clones only and misses some. Among more than 95,000 clones listed, over 60% were seen once. The sequenced sample was PBMCs. These receptors came from a middle-aged man in good health and CMV-seropositive.

The chain recombines TRBV27 with TRBJ2-1; 13 nucleotides line up with TRBD2. This CDR3 spans 16 amino acids. Germline V lookup: CDR1 MNHEY, CDR2 SMNVEV (reference sequence). The V gene end was trimmed by 6 bases and the J gene end by 7 bases; junction bases not matched to a gene: 9. For the CDR3, the DNA is TGTGCCAGCAGGGATCCCGGGACTAGCGGGAAAAATGAGCAGTTCTTC. It encodes CASRDPGTSGKNEQFF.

The V gene is TRBV5-1, the J gene TRBJ2-1, with a possible D match to TRBD1 (6 bases). The V and J ends lost 0 bases and 3 bases respectively, with 7 bases between them. Germline CDR1 reads SGHRS; CDR2 reads YFSETQ. The CDR3 spans 14 residues. This CDR3 reads CASSLEDSYNEQFF. In nucleotides, the CDR3 is TGCGCCAGCAGCTTGGAGGACAGCTACAATGAGCAGTTCTTC. Complete variable domain (other parts from reference TRBV5-1 and TRBJ2-1): KAGVTQTPRYLIKTRGQQVTLSCSPISGHRSVSWYQQTPGQGLQFLFEYFSETQRNKGNFPGRFSGRQFSNSRSEMNVSTLELGDSALYLCASSLEDSYNEQFFGPGTRLTVL.

The genes are TRBV7-9 and TRBJ1-3; D is possibly TRBD1 (6 bases). Trimming left V 5 bases short and J 4 bases short, with 18 bases between. The germline CDR1 and CDR2 sequences are SEHNR and FQNEAQ (reference sequence). CDR3 length equals 16 residues. The CDR3 bases are TGTGCCAGCAGCCCAGGCGGCGGGGGGCTCGGAAACACCATATATTTT. It specifies CASSPGGGGLGNTIYF.

The CDR3 loop is CASSSQGSTEAFF. The CDR3 DNA reads TGTGCCAGCAGTTCCCAGGGGAGCACTGAAGCTTTCTTT. The chain joins TRBV27 to TRBJ1-1; tentatively, D is TRBD1 (6 bases). The germline CDR1 and CDR2 sequences are MNHEY and SMNVEV (reference sequence). CDR3 length: 13 amino acids. The V end lost 4 bases, the J end lost 4 bases, and 10 bases lay between the germline ends.

This chain links TRBV19 with TRBJ2-5, with 7 positions matching TRBD2. Trimming cost V 6 bases and J 1 base; bases outside gene matches: 5. CDR3 size: 14 residues. Germline CDR1 is LNHDA and CDR2 is SQIVND (reference sequence). CDR3 sequence reads: CASSVGGGQETQYF. The CDR3 DNA sequence: TGTGCCAGTAGCGTTGGGGGGGGCCAAGAGACCCAGTACTTC.

This clone was detected a few times. The rearrangement joins TRBV4-2 to TRBJ1-5; D call uncertain. Germline CDR1 and CDR2: LGHNA and YNFKEQ. The CDR3 consists of 14 residues. Trimming left V 6 bases short and J 0 bases short, with 9 bases between. In nucleotides, the CDR3 is TGTGCCAGCAGACGGGAGCATAGCAATCAGCCCCAGCATTTT. It translates to CASRREHSNQPQHF.

The genes are TRBV7-9 and TRBJ1-2, with 7 bases lining up with TRBD1. The CDR3 runs 14 residues. V shed 1 base, J shed 8 bases, and the junction held 7 bases outside the gene matches. The germline V gene encodes CDR1 SEHNR and CDR2 FQNEAQ (reference sequence). CDR3 sequence: CASSLGQGVYGYTF. The DNA of the CDR3 is TGTGCCAGCAGCTTAGGTCAGGGGGTGTACGGCTACACCTTC. The full variable domain, in which reference TRBV7-9 and TRBJ1-2 provide the parts outside the CDR3, is DTGVSQNPRHKITKRGQNVTFRCDPISEHNRLYWYRQTLGQGPEFLTYFQNEAQLEKSRLLSDRFSAERPKGSFSTLEIQRTEQGDSAMYLCASSLGQGVYGYTFGSGTRLTVV.

The J gene is TRBJ2-7, the V gene TRBV10-3; 9 bases map to TRBD2. Germline-derived CDR1 and CDR2 are ENHRY and SYGVKD. The CDR3 has 18 residues. V gave up 6 bases and J gave up 0 bases; unmatched junction bases: 15. The CDR3 sequence is CAISGGRGGLPVSYEQYF. In nucleotides, the CDR3 is TGTGCCATCAGCGGCGGGCGGGGGGGCCTTCCGGTCTCCTACGAGCAGTACTTC.

This clone was counted a single time. V gene TRBV5-1 combines with J gene TRBJ1-4, with 8 bases matching TRBD1. Per the germline V gene, CDR1 is SGHRS and CDR2 is YFSETQ. This CDR3 contains 16 residues. J gave up 7 bases and V 0 bases, and 8 bases lay outside the gene matches. The CDR3 DNA is TGCGCCAGCAGCTTGGGGGCCCAGGGGGCGTCTGAAAAACTGTTTTTT. Protein product: CASSLGAQGASEKLFF.

The chain employs TRBV19 and TRBJ2-7; weak D call: TRBD2 (6 bases). This CDR3 spans 12 amino acids. V shed 4 bases and J shed 6 bases, with 10 bases lying between them. Germline CDR1 and CDR2: LNHDA and SQIVND (reference sequence). CDR3 in amino acids: CASSTEGREQYF. The CDR3 DNA is TGTGCCAGTAGTACGGAGGGACGCGAGCAGTACTTC.

In its sample, this clone was seen once. V usage is TRBV7-8 and J usage is TRBJ1-4; TRBD1 is a possible D gene (6 bases). The V and J ends lost 0 bases and 8 bases respectively, with 16 bases between them. Germline CDR1 SGHVS, CDR2 FQNEAQ. The CDR3 runs 16 residues. The CDR3 DNA sequence: TGTGCCAGCAGCTTAGCGCCCGGGACACGAGGAGAAAAACTGTTTTTT. It is translated as CASSLAPGTRGEKLFF.

This chain joins TRBV10-3 and TRBJ2-7, with TRBD1 matching over 11 bases. Germline CDR1 ENHRY, CDR2 SYGVKD. The CDR3 has 16 amino acids. Unmatched junction bases numbered 9, after V lost 4 bases and J lost 4 bases. In DNA, the CDR3 is TGTGCCATCAGTGCCTCAATCGGGACAGGGGGTTACGAGCAGTACTTC. This encodes CAISASIGTGGYEQYF.

This clone was counted between two and nine times. The chain combines TRBV7-9 with TRBJ1-1, with D perhaps TRBD1 (5 bases). Between the trimmed V and J ends, which lost 11 bases and 0 bases, there was a span of 13 bases. This CDR3 is built from 13 residues. Looked up from germline, CDR1 is SEHNR and CDR2 is FQNEAQ (reference sequence). Here the CDR3 reads CAGRGLMNTEAFF. CDR3 nucleotides: TGTGCCGGAAGGGGCCTCATGAACACTGAAGCTTTCTTT.

This clone was counted only a few times. The rearrangement joins TRBV27 to TRBJ2-1, with 8 bases matching TRBD1. The CDR3 spans 11 residues. V was clipped by 9 bases and J by 8 bases; unmatched bases: 3. Germline V gene lookup returns CDR1 MNHEY and CDR2 SMNVEV (reference sequence). The CDR3 nucleotides read TGTGCCAGTGGACAGGGCGATGAGCAGTTCTTC. Protein product: CASGQGDEQFF.

This clone was observed a few times. This chain connects TRBV27 to TRBJ2-5; TRBD2 is a possible D gene (5 bases). The CDR3 runs 14 residues. Trimming shortened V by 5 bases and J by 5 bases, and 15 bases separated the two germline ends. Germline loops: CDR1 MNHEY, CDR2 SMNVEV (reference sequence). The CDR3: CASSISRDRETQYF. CDR3 bases: TGTGCCAGCAGTATCTCACGGGATCGGGAGACCCAGTACTTC.

This clone has a handful of counts. The V gene is TRBV7-9, the J gene TRBJ2-7, with 9 bases that match TRBD1. The CDR3 runs to 14 residues. After removal of 1 base from V and 4 bases from J, the junction contained 2 bases not matched to a gene. CDR1 is SEHNR, CDR2 FQNEAQ, per germline (reference sequence). The CDR3 loop reads CASSLVQGAYEQYF. CDR3 coding DNA: TGTGCCAGCAGCTTAGTACAGGGGGCTTACGAGCAGTACTTC.

The rearrangement uses TRBV14 and TRBJ1-1, with D perhaps matching TRBD1 (6 bases). V shed 5 bases and J shed 3 bases, with 10 bases lying between them. Germline-derived CDR1 and CDR2 are SGHDN and FVKESK. This CDR3 region has 13 residues. CDR3 in amino acids: CASSTDSYTEAFF. CDR3 sequence (DNA): TGTGCCAGCAGCACGGACAGCTACACTGAAGCTTTCTTT. The whole variable domain, filled in from reference TRBV14 and TRBJ1-1, reads EAGVTQFPSHSVIEKGQTVTLRCDPISGHDNLYWYRRVMGKEIKFLLHFVKESKQDESGMPNNRFLAERTGGTYSTLKVQPAELEDSGVYFCASSTDSYTEAFFGQGTRLTVV.

The chain recombines TRBV28 with TRBJ2-7, with 8 bases aligning to TRBD1. CDR3 size: 14 residues. The germline gives CDR1 MDHEN, CDR2 SYDVKM. V gave up 5 bases and J gave up 3 bases; unmatched junction bases: 6. CDR3 sequence (DNA): TGTGCCAGCAGTCCAGGGGACAGGATCTACGAGCAGTACTTC. This sequence encodes CASSPGDRIYEQYF.

This clone appeared a few times. The chain recombines TRBV11-2 with TRBJ1-1; no clear D gene. Germline assignment: CDR1 SGHAT and CDR2 FQNNGV. The CDR3 totals 11 residues. V lost 8 bases to trimming and J lost 4 bases, with 8 bases between them. CDR3 nucleotide sequence: TGTGCCAGCCGGTGGGCCACTGAAGCTTTCTTT. Residues: CASRWATEAFF.

J is TRBJ1-5 and V is TRBV4-3; D unclear. CDR1 and CDR2 from the germline V gene are LGHNA and YSLEER. CDR3 size: 15 residues. Deletions cut 0 bases from V and 4 bases from J, with 10 bases between. CDR3 sequence: CASSQDSRANQPQHF. DNA of the CDR3: TGCGCCAGCAGCCAAGATTCGAGAGCGAATCAGCCCCAGCATTTT.

The chain carries TRBV28 and TRBJ1-1; 9 positions agree with TRBD1. V lost 7 bases to trimming and J lost 1 base; unmatched junction nucleotides: 10. The CDR3 runs 16 residues. CDR1 and CDR2 from the germline V gene are MDHEN and SYDVKM. CDR3 bases: TGTGCCAGCATCCCCTTTGGACAGGGGAGGAACACTGAAGCTTTCTTT. The encoded protein is CASIPFGQGRNTEAFF.

The chain has TRBV6-6 and TRBJ1-1; D gene uncertain. CDR1 and CDR2 (germline): MNHNY, SVGAGI (reference sequence). The CDR3 contains 11 residues. V lost 5 bases and J 7 bases, leaving 8 bases between the germline ends. CDR3 in DNA: TGTGCCAGCAGTCCTCTTATTGAAGCTTTCTTT. Protein: CASSPLIEAFF.

The chain is built from TRBV6-5 and TRBJ2-2, with D maybe TRBD1 (6 bases). CDR3 length: 15 amino acids. V gave up 3 bases and J gave up 6 bases, with 14 bases separating them. Germline V CDR1 and CDR2: MNHEY, SVGAGI. CDR3 DNA sequence: TGTGCCAGCAGTTATATTAACGGACAGTCCGGGGAGCTGTTTTTT. Residues: CASSYINGQSGELFF.

The J gene is TRBJ1-1, the V gene TRBV19; 9 positions match TRBD1. The germline V gene has CDR1 LNHDA and CDR2 SQIVND (reference sequence). The CDR3 is 15 residues long. With 3 bases clipped from V and 5 bases from J, the junction kept 7 bases outside the gene matches. The CDR3 sequence: CASSMGTGLGTEAFF. The CDR3 bases are TGTGCCAGTAGTATGGGGACAGGGCTGGGAACTGAAGCTTTCTTT.

This clone turned up a few times. The V and J genes are TRBV7-2 and TRBJ1-1, with D possibly matching TRBD1 (5 bases). Per germline, CDR1 SGHTA and CDR2 FQGNSA. The CDR3 length is 16 residues. The germline V and J ends were trimmed by 1 base and 1 base, with 13 bases remaining between them. The CDR3 region is CASSLGVGRANTEAFF. CDR3 nucleotides: TGTGCCAGCAGCTTAGGGGTAGGCAGGGCGAACACTGAAGCTTTCTTT.

CDR3 DNA sequence: TGTGCCAGCACAAGAGGACACCTGCAGTACTTC. The encoded protein is CASTRGHLQYF. The J gene is TRBJ2-7, the V gene TRBV6-1, with D possibly TRBD1 on 5 matching bases. There are 11 residues in the CDR3. Deletions cut 7 bases from V and 9 bases from J, with 13 bases between. The germline V gene has CDR1 MNHNS and CDR2 SASEGT.

Only one count was recorded for this clone. CDR3 DNA: TGTGCCAGCTCACCAGGCGGGGGTCACACCGGGGAGCTGTTTTTT. This encodes CASSPGGGHTGELFF. The chain has TRBV18 and TRBJ2-2; 7 nucleotides align to TRBD2. The CDR3 is made up of 15 amino acids. Per the germline V gene, CDR1 is KGHSH and CDR2 is LQKENI. V lost 2 bases, J lost 3 bases, and 3 bases stayed unmatched.

The chain joins TRBV19 to TRBJ1-4; 7 bases fit TRBD1. CDR3 length: 13 amino acids. Unmatched junction bases numbered 11, after V lost 11 bases and J lost 8 bases. In germline, CDR1 is LNHDA, CDR2 SQIVND (reference sequence). CDR3 in amino acids: CAARRTGSEKLFF. The CDR3 DNA is TGTGCCGCCCGTAGGACAGGATCAGAAAAACTGTTTTTT.